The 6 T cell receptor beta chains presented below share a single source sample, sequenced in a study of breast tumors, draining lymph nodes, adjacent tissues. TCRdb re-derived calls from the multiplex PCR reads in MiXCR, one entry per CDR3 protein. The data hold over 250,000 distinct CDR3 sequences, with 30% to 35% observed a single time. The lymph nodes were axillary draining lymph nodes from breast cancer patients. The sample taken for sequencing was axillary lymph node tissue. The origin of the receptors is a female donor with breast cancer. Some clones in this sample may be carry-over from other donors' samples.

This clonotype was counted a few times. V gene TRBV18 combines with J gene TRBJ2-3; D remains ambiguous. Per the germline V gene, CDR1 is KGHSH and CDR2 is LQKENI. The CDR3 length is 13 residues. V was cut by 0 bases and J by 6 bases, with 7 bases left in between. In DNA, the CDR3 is TGTGCCAGCTCACCACCGTGGCTGGATACGCAGTATTTT. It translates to CASSPPWLDTQYF.

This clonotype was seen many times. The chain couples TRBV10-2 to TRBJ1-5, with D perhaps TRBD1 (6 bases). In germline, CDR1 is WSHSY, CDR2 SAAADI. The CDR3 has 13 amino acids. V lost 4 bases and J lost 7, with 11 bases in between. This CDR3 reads CASSVQGGQPQHF. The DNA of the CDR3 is TGCGCCAGCAGTGTACAGGGCGGCCAGCCCCAGCATTTT.

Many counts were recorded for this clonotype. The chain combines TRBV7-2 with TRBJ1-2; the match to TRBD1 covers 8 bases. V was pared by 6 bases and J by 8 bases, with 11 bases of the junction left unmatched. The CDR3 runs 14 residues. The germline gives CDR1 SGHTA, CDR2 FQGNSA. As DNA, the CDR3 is TGTGCCAGCAGAGGACAGGGATGGGCGGGAGGCTACACCTTC. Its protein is CASRGQGWAGGYTF.

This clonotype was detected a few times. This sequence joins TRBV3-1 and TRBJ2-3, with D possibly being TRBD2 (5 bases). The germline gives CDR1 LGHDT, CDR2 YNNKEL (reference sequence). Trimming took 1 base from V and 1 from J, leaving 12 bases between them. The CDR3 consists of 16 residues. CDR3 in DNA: TGTGCCAGCAGCCAAGTGGGCGGGTCTGGCACAGATACGCAGTATTTT. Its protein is CASSQVGGSGTDTQYF.

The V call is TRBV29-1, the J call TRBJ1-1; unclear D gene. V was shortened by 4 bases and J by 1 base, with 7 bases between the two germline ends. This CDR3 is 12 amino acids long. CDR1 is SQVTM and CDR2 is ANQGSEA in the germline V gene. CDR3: CSVGKGNTEAFF. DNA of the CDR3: TGCAGCGTTGGGAAGGGGAACACTGAAGCTTTCTTT.

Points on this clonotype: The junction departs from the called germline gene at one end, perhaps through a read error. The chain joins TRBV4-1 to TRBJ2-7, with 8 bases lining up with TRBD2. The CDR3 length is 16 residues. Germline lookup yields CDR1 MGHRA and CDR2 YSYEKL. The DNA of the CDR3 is TGCGCCAACAGCCAAGAAAGGAGCGGGAGTAGGTACGAGCAGTACTTC. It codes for CANSQERSGSRYEQYF.